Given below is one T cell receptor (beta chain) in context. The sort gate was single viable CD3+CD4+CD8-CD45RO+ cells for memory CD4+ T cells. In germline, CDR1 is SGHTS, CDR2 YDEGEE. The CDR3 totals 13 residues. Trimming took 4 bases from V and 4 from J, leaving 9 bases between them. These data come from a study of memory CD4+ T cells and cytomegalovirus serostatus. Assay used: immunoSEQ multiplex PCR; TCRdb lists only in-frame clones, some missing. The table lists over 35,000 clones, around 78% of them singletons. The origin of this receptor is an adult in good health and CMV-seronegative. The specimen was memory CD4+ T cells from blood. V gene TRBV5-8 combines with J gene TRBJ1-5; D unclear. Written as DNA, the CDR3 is TGTGCCAGCAGCGTAGGAAGAAATCAGCCCCAGCATTTT. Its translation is CASSVGRNQPQHF.